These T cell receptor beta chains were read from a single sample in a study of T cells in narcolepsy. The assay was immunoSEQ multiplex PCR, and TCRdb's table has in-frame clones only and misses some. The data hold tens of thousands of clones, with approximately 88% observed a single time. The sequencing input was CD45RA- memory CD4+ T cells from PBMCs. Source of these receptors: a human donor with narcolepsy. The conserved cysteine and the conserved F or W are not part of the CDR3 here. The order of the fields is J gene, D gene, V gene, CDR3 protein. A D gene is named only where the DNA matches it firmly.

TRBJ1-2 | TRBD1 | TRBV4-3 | ASSQDLGSRGIGGYT
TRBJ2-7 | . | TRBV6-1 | ASSEGYEQY
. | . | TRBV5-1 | ASSLALSNGVSEQY
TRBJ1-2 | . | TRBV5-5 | ASSLSLDYGYT
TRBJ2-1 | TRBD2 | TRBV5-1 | ASSPTSGSSNEQF
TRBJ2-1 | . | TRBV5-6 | ASSPGDTASAYNEQF
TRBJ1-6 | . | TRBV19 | ASSVRNSPLH
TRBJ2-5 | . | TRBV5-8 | ASSAGTFGSETQY
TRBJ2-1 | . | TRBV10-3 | AISAGFISSYNEQF
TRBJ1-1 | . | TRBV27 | ASSPQPWNTEAF
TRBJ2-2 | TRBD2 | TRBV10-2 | ATRLAGAGTGELF
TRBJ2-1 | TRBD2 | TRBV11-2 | ASNGGGGQF
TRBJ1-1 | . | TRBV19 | ASKPVLNTEAF
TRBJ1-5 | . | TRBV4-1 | ASSEANLGTRNQPQH
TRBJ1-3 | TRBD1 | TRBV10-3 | AISGTGAGNTIY
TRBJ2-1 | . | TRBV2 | ASRAQGGTSGAQF
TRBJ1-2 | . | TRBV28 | ASGGQFYGYT
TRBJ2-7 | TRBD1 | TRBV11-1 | ASSLGGQGYEQY
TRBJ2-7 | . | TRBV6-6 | ASSPRSEQY
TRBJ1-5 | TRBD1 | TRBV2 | ASRDGTGNQPQH